This passage covers 26 T cell receptor beta chains from one sample sequenced in a study of shared clonotypes between healthy human individuals. This table comes from immunoSEQ multiplex PCR, and its TCRdb copy is limited to in-frame clones, with some not included. The table records under 2,000,000 clones, about 95% of them present only once. CD45RO-negative, CCR7-selected cells formed the naive CD8 fraction, which excluded terminally differentiated effector memory CD45RA+ cells. The sample taken for sequencing was naive CD8+ T cells sorted from blood. These TCRs come from a man aged 18 to 35 in good health.

This clone was detected a few times. The sample holds other DNA sequences that translate to the same CDR3. The genes are TRBV28 and TRBJ2-1, with D uncertain. The germline V gene has CDR1 MDHEN and CDR2 SYDVKM. CDR3 length: 12 residues. V was clipped by 2 bases and J by 4 bases, with 3 bases between them. The chain's CDR3 is CASSLEYNEQFF. The CDR3 nucleotides are TGTGCCAGCAGTTTAGAGTACAATGAGCAGTTCTTC. Full variable domain (remainder filled in from reference TRBV28 and TRBJ2-1): DVKVTQSSRYLVKRTGEKVFLECVQDMDHENMFWYRQDPGLGLRLIYFSYDVKMKEKGDIPEGYSVSREKKERFSLILESASTNQTSMYLCASSLEYNEQFFGPGTRLTVL.

The chain employs TRBV19 and TRBJ2-2; a possible D gene is TRBD2 (5 bases). The germline gives CDR1 LNHDA, CDR2 SQIVND (reference sequence). This CDR3 has 16 amino acids. Between the trimmed V and J ends, which lost 6 bases and 4 bases, there was a span of 18 bases. CDR3 in amino acids: CASRGWGSELTGELFF. CDR3 nucleotides: TGTGCCAGTAGGGGGTGGGGTAGCGAACTCACCGGGGAGCTGTTTTTT.

The genes are TRBV4-3 and TRBJ1-2, with D possibly being TRBD1 (5 bases). The CDR3 length is 15 residues. From germline, CDR1 is LGHNA and CDR2 YSLEER. The V end lost 0 bases, the J end lost 7 bases, and 15 bases lay between the germline ends. The CDR3 protein is CASSQDGRSDIGYTF. For the CDR3, the DNA is TGCGCCAGCAGCCAAGACGGGCGGTCGGACATTGGCTACACCTTC.

The chain employs TRBV7-8 and TRBJ2-2, with TRBD2 identical over 12 bases. The length of the CDR3 is 21 residues. V lost 1 base and J lost 3; bases outside the gene matches: 15. CDR1 and CDR2 from the germline V gene are SGHVS and FQNEAQ. CDR3 protein: CASSLGVPGLAGGGDTGELFF. The CDR3 DNA sequence: TGTGCCAGCAGCTTAGGGGTGCCGGGACTAGCGGGCGGGGGCGACACCGGGGAGCTGTTTTTT.

The chain combines TRBV7-9 with TRBJ2-3, with D perhaps TRBD1 (5 bases). The CDR3 runs to 16 residues. V was trimmed by 5 bases and J by 8 bases, leaving 23 bases between them. Germline loops: CDR1 SEHNR, CDR2 FQNEAQ (reference sequence). CDR3 DNA: TGTGCCAGCAGCCCCCCGTGGACAAGGGATCAAGGTACGCAGTATTTT. This encodes CASSPPWTRDQGTQYF.

The chain has TRBV19 and TRBJ2-7, with a weak D call TRBD2 (6 bases). Germline V CDR1 and CDR2: LNHDA, SQIVND (reference sequence). The V gene lost 5 bases and the J gene lost 2 bases, with 13 bases spanning the gap. The CDR3 sequence is 14 residues long. The CDR3 nucleotides read TGTGCCAGTAGTTGGCGGGACGGGACCTACGAGCAGTACTTC. Amino acids: CASSWRDGTYEQYF.

V and J are TRBV11-3 and TRBJ2-7; no clear D. Germline CDR1 SGHNT, CDR2 YENEEA. V was clipped by 2 bases and J by 5 bases, with 10 bases between them. The CDR3 runs to 13 residues. CDR3 sequence reads: CASSLMGTDEQYF. The DNA of the CDR3 is TGTGCCAGCAGCTTAATGGGAACGGACGAGCAGTACTTC.

CDR3 nucleotides: TGTGCCAGCAGCTTAGACGCGACAATGAACACTGAAGCTTTCTTT. Translation: CASSLDATMNTEAFF. The gene calls are TRBV7-8 and TRBJ1-1, with D unclear. V lost 1 base to trimming and J lost 0 bases, with 9 bases between them. Germline CDR1 SGHVS, CDR2 FQNEAQ. CDR3 length equals 15 residues.

V is TRBV5-4 and J is TRBJ2-1; 7 bases are shared with TRBD2. The CDR3 contains 14 residues. The germline gives CDR1 SGHNT, CDR2 YYREEE (reference sequence). After removal of 6 bases from V and 0 bases from J, the junction contained 3 bases not matched to a gene. CDR3 in amino acids: CASTGGSSYNEQFF. The CDR3 bases are TGTGCCAGCACCGGGGGGAGCTCCTACAATGAGCAGTTCTTC.

This chain joins TRBV4-1 and TRBJ1-1; TRBD1 matches at 10 bases. V lost 1 base, J lost 6 bases, and 8 bases stayed unmatched. The CDR3 loop spans 16 amino acids. In germline, CDR1 is MGHRA, CDR2 YSYEKL. CDR3 nucleotides: TGCGCCAGCAGCCAAGTCCCTGGGACAGGGGCTGCTGAAGCTTTCTTT. Amino acids: CASSQVPGTGAAEAFF.

The table lists this clone with a count of one. The CDR3 bases are TGTGCCAGCAGTGCCCCAACTAATGAAAAACTGTTTTTT. Translated: CASSAPTNEKLFF. This rearrangement joins TRBV25-1 to TRBJ1-4; no clear D. The CDR3 extends over 13 amino acids. Germline V CDR1 and CDR2: MGHDK, SYGVNS. Deletions cut 4 bases from V and 0 bases from J, with 3 bases between.

The CDR3 nucleotides are TGTGCCATCAGTGATCCCGGGGTTAGCTATGGCTACACCTTC. Translation gives CAISDPGVSYGYTF. The chain couples TRBV10-3 to TRBJ1-2; no clear D gene. Germline V lookup: CDR1 ENHRY, CDR2 SYGVKD. The CDR3 totals 14 residues. V was pared by 3 bases and J by 4 bases, with 12 bases between.

This chain uses TRBV27 with TRBJ2-2, with 11 nucleotides matching TRBD2. The junction had 8 bases not matched to a gene; V was cut back by 5 bases and J by 6 bases. The CDR3 extends over 16 amino acids. The germline CDR1 and CDR2 sequences are MNHEY and SMNVEV (reference sequence). CDR3 amino acids: CASSNIAGGPPGELFF. The CDR3 bases are TGTGCCAGCAGTAATATAGCGGGAGGGCCCCCCGGGGAGCTGTTTTTT.

The V call is TRBV2, the J call TRBJ1-5, with D perhaps matching TRBD1 (5 bases). This CDR3 is 14 amino acids long. V gave up 5 bases and J gave up 4 bases, with 12 bases separating them. The germline V gene has CDR1 SNHLY and CDR2 FYNNEI. The CDR3 coding sequence is TGTGCCAGCAGTCCCGGGACCCGAAATCAGCCCCAGCATTTT. Protein: CASSPGTRNQPQHF.

The chain carries TRBV4-1 and TRBJ2-5; maybe TRBD2 (7 bases). V was shortened by 0 bases and J by 3 bases, with 20 bases between the two germline ends. Germline assignment: CDR1 MGHRA and CDR2 YSYEKL. This CDR3 comprises 18 residues. CDR3: CASSQDGEGESRKETQYF. The CDR3 DNA reads as TGCGCCAGCAGCCAAGATGGGGAGGGGGAGTCTAGAAAAGAGACCCAGTACTTC.

As concerns this clone: An end of the junction does not agree with germline; a read error may underlie this. The rearrangement links TRBV7-3 to TRBJ2-7; 9 bases agree with TRBD1. CDR3 length: 13 amino acids. CDR1 and CDR2 from the germline V gene are SGHTA and FQGTGA. CDR3 coding DNA: TGTGCCAGCAGCCTCGGACAGGGGTACGGGCAGTACTTC. Protein product: CASSLGQGYGQYF. The full variable domain, in which reference TRBV7-3 and TRBJ2-7 provide the parts outside the CDR3, is GAGVSQTPSNKVTEKGKYVELRCDPISGHTALYWYRQSLGQGPEFLIYFQGTGAADDSGLPNDRFFAVRPEGSVSTLKIQRTERGDSAVYLCASSLGQGYGQYFGPGTRLTVT.

This chain connects TRBV20-1 to TRBJ2-7; the D is unclear. The CDR3 loop spans 11 amino acids. Germline lookup yields CDR1 DFQATT and CDR2 SNEGSKA (reference sequence). The V gene lost 3 bases and the J gene lost 6 bases, with 9 bases spanning the gap. The CDR3 spells CSARFLFEQYF. The CDR3 DNA reads TGCAGTGCTAGGTTTCTGTTCGAGCAGTACTTC.

Worth noting for this clone: Other DNA sequences in this sample translate to the same CDR3. The genes are TRBV27 and TRBJ2-5; 10 bases line up with TRBD2. The ends lost 6 bases at V and 3 bases at J; junction bases unmatched: 7. This CDR3 contains 15 residues. The V gene's germline CDR1 is MNHEY and CDR2 SMNVEV (reference sequence). The CDR3 protein is CASSRGLAGEETQYF. The CDR3 coding sequence is TGTGCCAGCAGCCGGGGGCTAGCGGGGGAAGAGACCCAGTACTTC.

The rearrangement uses TRBV5-1 and TRBJ2-7, with 9 bases aligning to TRBD2. CDR3 size: 15 residues. Trimming removed 5 bases from V and 0 bases from J; junction bases left unmatched: 6. CDR1 is SGHRS and CDR2 is YFSETQ in the germline V gene. In nucleotides, the CDR3 is TGCGCCAGCAGAATTAGCGGGGGCCACTCCTACGAGCAGTACTTC. Protein: CASRISGGHSYEQYF.

The chain has TRBV19 and TRBJ2-2; D might be TRBD1 (6 bases). This CDR3 spans 13 amino acids. Deletions cut 7 bases from V and 5 bases from J, with 11 bases between. CDR1 is LNHDA, CDR2 SQIVND, per germline (reference sequence). CDR3 residues: CASMDSWTGELFF. In nucleotides, the CDR3 is TGTGCCAGTATGGACAGTTGGACCGGGGAGCTGTTTTTT.

The V call is TRBV7-8, the J call TRBJ2-1; 8 bases match TRBD2. Germline lookup yields CDR1 SGHVS and CDR2 FQNEAQ. The CDR3 covers 16 residues. The J segment lost 10 bases and the V segment lost 5 bases, leaving 16 bases of the junction unmatched. The CDR3 DNA sequence: TGTGCCAGCAGCCCTGGGCTAGCGGGCCTCGCGGGGGAGCAGTTCTTC. It yields the protein CASSPGLAGLAGEQFF.

The rearrangement links TRBV7-2 to TRBJ2-3; 9 bases agree with TRBD2. The CDR3 has 16 amino acids. J was trimmed by 6 bases and V by 5 bases; bases with no gene match: 12. Germline loops: CDR1 SGHTA, CDR2 FQGNSA. CDR3 in DNA: TGTGCCAGCAGCAATATAGCGGGGGTGGGTTCGGATACGCAGTATTTT. It codes for CASSNIAGVGSDTQYF.

This chain connects TRBV10-3 to TRBJ2-2; 13 bases align to TRBD2. The V and J ends lost 9 bases and 5 bases, in that order; junction bases with no gene match: 9. The V gene's germline CDR1 is ENHRY and CDR2 SYGVKD. The CDR3 consists of 16 residues. The CDR3 is CAIPWTSGSGTGELFF. CDR3 DNA: TGTGCCATACCTTGGACTAGCGGGAGTGGGACCGGGGAGCTGTTTTTT.

This chain joins TRBV7-6 and TRBJ1-1; 7 bases line up with TRBD1. The CDR3 sequence is 15 residues long. With 1 base clipped from V and 4 bases from J, the junction kept 6 bases outside the gene matches. The germline V gene encodes CDR1 SGHVS and CDR2 FNYEAQ. The CDR3 loop is CASSLGQGTGTEAFF. Written as DNA, the CDR3 is TGTGCCAGCAGCTTAGGACAGGGAACGGGCACTGAAGCTTTCTTT.

The V gene is TRBV7-8, the J gene TRBJ2-7; TRBD1 matches at 7 bases. CDR3 length: 15 amino acids. Germline CDR1 and CDR2: SGHVS and FQNEAQ. The ends lost 3 bases at V and 1 base at J; junction bases unmatched: 6. The CDR3 spells CASSFRDSESYEQYF. The CDR3 DNA reads TGTGCCAGCAGCTTCCGGGACAGCGAGTCCTACGAGCAGTACTTC.

The chain has TRBV12-5 and TRBJ2-3; 14 bases are a match to TRBD2. Trimming at V came to 0 bases and at J to 3 bases, leaving 5 bases not matched to a gene. This CDR3 contains 18 residues. From germline, CDR1 is LGHNT and CDR2 FRNRAP. The CDR3 region is CASGLVPGTSGRTDTQYF. The CDR3 region has the DNA TGTGCTAGTGGTTTGGTCCCCGGGACTAGCGGGAGAACAGATACGCAGTATTTT.